One sample yielded the 10 T cell receptor beta chains listed below, sequenced in a study of T cell responses to AZD1222 COVID-19 vaccine. TCRdb's table, derived via immunoSEQ multiplex PCR, lists solely in-frame clones and lacks some. The sample has around 150,000 clones; 75% to 90% are singletons. The sequencing here drew on peripheral blood, taken on day 0 of AZD1222 vaccination. The receptor source for this set is an adult in good health.

This clone was recorded once. The chain links TRBV3-1 (or the pseudogene TRBV3-2) to TRBJ2-3; no firm D call. Per the germline V gene, CDR1 is LGHDT and CDR2 is YNNKEL (reference sequence). The CDR3 extends over 15 amino acids. Trimming took off 0 bases at V and 4 bases at J, with 11 bases between the two ends. CDR3 sequence: CASSQEWQSADTQYF. The CDR3 coding sequence is TGTGCCAGCAGCCAAGAGTGGCAAAGCGCAGATACGCAGTATTTT.

The chain combines TRBV30 with TRBJ2-7; 9 nucleotides align to TRBD1. Per germline, CDR1 GTSNPN and CDR2 SVGIG (reference sequence). The CDR3 has 14 residues. Unmatched junction bases numbered 5, after V lost 0 bases and J lost 5 bases. The CDR3, as DNA: TGTGCCTGGAGTGTAATGGGGACAGGGAACGAGCAGTACTTC. Its translation is CAWSVMGTGNEQYF.

The gene calls are TRBV28 and TRBJ1-4; 10 bases align to TRBD1. The CDR3 is 15 residues long. V lost 5 bases, J lost 8 bases, and 8 bases stayed unmatched. CDR1 is MDHEN, CDR2 SYDVKM, per germline. In DNA form, the CDR3 reads TGTGCCAGCAGTACCATAGGGACAGGGGTGGAAAAACTGTTTTTT. It is translated as CASSTIGTGVEKLFF.

This sequence joins TRBV2 and TRBJ2-7; D is perhaps TRBD2 (6 bases). CDR3 size: 14 residues. The germline gives CDR1 SNHLY, CDR2 FYNNEI. Trimming took 3 bases from V and 2 from J, leaving 11 bases between them. This CDR3 reads CASSDMGGPYEQYF. The CDR3 region has the DNA TGTGCCAGCAGTGACATGGGGGGACCCTACGAGCAGTACTTC.

The rearrangement links TRBV6-5 to TRBJ1-1; a possible D gene is TRBD1 (6 bases). V was pared by 7 bases and J by 5 bases, with 17 bases between. Looked up from germline, CDR1 is MNHEY and CDR2 is SVGAGI. The CDR3 extends over 14 amino acids. This CDR3 reads CASTRGDRRTEAFF. In DNA form, the CDR3 reads TGTGCCAGCACCAGGGGAGATCGGAGGACTGAAGCTTTCTTT.

The chain combines TRBV5-1 with TRBJ1-4, with a tentative D call TRBD1 (5 bases). Germline loops: CDR1 SGHRS, CDR2 YFSETQ. Deletions cut 0 bases from V and 2 bases from J, with 5 bases between. The CDR3 has 14 amino acids. The CDR3 sequence is CASSLDRTNEKLFF. CDR3 nucleotide sequence: TGCGCCAGCAGCTTGGACAGGACTAATGAAAAACTGTTTTTT.

The chain carries TRBV5-1 and TRBJ1-2; unclear D gene. The CDR3 is made up of 15 amino acids. V lost 3 bases, J lost 4 bases, and 16 bases lay in between. From germline, CDR1 is SGHRS and CDR2 YFSETQ. DNA for the CDR3: TGCGCCAGCAGCTCACCCGAGCGGGCGGTCTATGGCTACACCTTC. It specifies CASSSPERAVYGYTF. Drawing the rest from reference TRBV5-1 and TRBJ1-2, the complete variable domain is KAGVTQTPRYLIKTRGQQVTLSCSPISGHRSVSWYQQTPGQGLQFLFEYFSETQRNKGNFPGRFSGRQFSNSRSEMNVSTLELGDSALYLCASSSPERAVYGYTFGSGTRLTVV.

J is TRBJ1-1 and V is TRBV11-3, with unresolved D. Trimming pared 0 bases from V and 8 bases from J, leaving 10 bases between. From germline, CDR1 is SGHNT and CDR2 YENEEA. The CDR3 has 13 residues. CDR3 DNA sequence: TGTGCCAGCAGCTTAGATCAGGCGGAAGAAGCTTTCTTT. It encodes CASSLDQAEEAFF.

DNA for the CDR3: TGTGCCAGCAGGACTCTAGGAGAAGATACGCAGTATTTT. It is translated as CASRTLGEDTQYF. V is TRBV6-5 and J is TRBJ2-3; the D is unclear. Germline V gene lookup returns CDR1 MNHEY and CDR2 SVGAGI. Trimming left V 6 bases short and J 5 bases short, with 12 bases between. The CDR3 loop spans 13 amino acids.

This clone has a single count. This rearrangement joins TRBV28 to TRBJ2-3; D might be TRBD1 or TRBD2, each matching 6 bases. This CDR3 has 17 residues. Between the trimmed V and J ends, which lost 3 bases and 3 bases, there was a span of 19 bases. The germline V gene has CDR1 MDHEN and CDR2 SYDVKM. CDR3 nucleotides: TGTGCCAGCAGTTTGGGTCCGGGGGCCGATTGGACAGATACGCAGTATTTT. Protein sequence: CASSLGPGADWTDTQYF.